These 9 T cell receptor beta chains were sequenced from one sample in a study of blood T cell repertoires in COVID-19. Method: immunoSEQ multiplex PCR; TCRdb's copy keeps in-frame clones and lacks some. The sample lists around 100,000 clones, around 83% seen once, with over 2% in the top ten. Sequences were obtained from peripheral blood. The source of these receptors is a human donor in a cohort sampled during active COVID-19.

This clone came up once. The chain links TRBV7-9 to TRBJ2-1; 9 nucleotides align to TRBD1. The germline gives CDR1 SEHNR, CDR2 FQNEAQ (reference sequence). This CDR3 has 16 residues. The junction had 8 bases not matched to a gene; V was cut back by 1 base and J by 7 bases. The CDR3: CASSLGLTGGRNEQFF. In DNA, the CDR3 is TGTGCCAGCAGCTTAGGTTTGACAGGGGGGAGGAATGAGCAGTTCTTC.

V and J are TRBV5-1 and TRBJ2-1; no firm D call. Trimming shortened V by 0 bases and J by 10 bases, and 11 bases separated the two germline ends. The CDR3 covers 13 residues. The V gene's germline CDR1 is SGHRS and CDR2 YFSETQ. CDR3 residues: CASSLESGYEQFF. In DNA, the CDR3 is TGCGCCAGCAGCTTGGAGTCCGGGTACGAGCAGTTCTTC.

The chain has TRBV6-6 and TRBJ2-7, with 8 bases lining up with TRBD2. Germline loops: CDR1 MNHNY, CDR2 SVGAGI (reference sequence). The CDR3 is made up of 14 amino acids. J was trimmed by 2 bases and V by 5 bases; bases with no gene match: 5. As DNA, the CDR3 is TGTGCCAGCAGTACCTGGGGACTAGCCTACGAGCAGTACTTC. Its protein product is CASSTWGLAYEQYF.

This clone was recorded a few times. The J gene is TRBJ1-3, the V gene TRBV7-8; D gene uncertain. Looked up from germline, CDR1 is SGHVS and CDR2 is FQNEAQ. This CDR3 spans 15 amino acids. V gave up 1 base and J gave up 2 bases, with 9 bases separating them. The CDR3 nucleotides read TGTGCCAGCAGCTTAGGGCAGTCCACTGGAAACACCATATATTTT. Its protein is CASSLGQSTGNTIYF.

The chain combines TRBV28 with TRBJ1-4, with D perhaps matching TRBD1 (6 bases). V was clipped by 6 bases and J by 5 bases, with 22 bases between them. This CDR3 region has 17 residues. CDR1 is MDHEN and CDR2 is SYDVKM in the germline V gene. CDR3 nucleotide sequence: TGTGCCAGCAGGGGGGCAGGGTTCTTAGTCCTAAATGAAAAACTGTTTTTT. The encoded protein is CASRGAGFLVLNEKLFF. Drawing the rest from reference TRBV28 and TRBJ1-4, the complete variable domain is DVKVTQSSRYLVKRTGEKVFLECVQDMDHENMFWYRQDPGLGLRLIYFSYDVKMKEKGDIPEGYSVSREKKERFSLILESASTNQTSMYLCASRGAGFLVLNEKLFFGSGTQLSVL.

This chain uses TRBV5-6 with TRBJ2-7; D gene ambiguous. The CDR3 runs to 16 residues. Germline V gene sequence: CDR1 SGHDT, CDR2 YYEEEE. Trimming stripped 0 bases from V and 6 bases from J, with 19 bases between. CDR3 region: CASSLDPGSLTSEQYF. CDR3 nucleotide sequence: TGTGCCAGCAGCTTGGATCCGGGTAGCTTAACGTCCGAGCAGTACTTC.

As DNA, the CDR3 is TGTGCCATCAGCCGGACAGGGGGAGGCACTGAAGCTTTCTTT. Its protein is CAISRTGGGTEAFF. The V gene is TRBV10-3, the J gene TRBJ1-1, with TRBD1 identical over 10 bases. This CDR3 has 14 residues. Germline loops: CDR1 ENHRY, CDR2 SYGVKD. Trimming cost V 6 bases and J 4 bases; bases outside gene matches: 5.

The chain has TRBV6-5 and TRBJ2-2; the match to TRBD1 covers 10 bases. Germline V gene lookup returns CDR1 MNHEY and CDR2 SVGAGI. CDR3 length equals 15 residues. Losses at the gene ends were 5 bases for V and 9 bases for J; bases not matched to a gene: 9. As DNA, the CDR3 is TGTGCCAGCAGTCGAGGACAGGGGGGTTACCGGGAGCTGTTTTTT. It codes for CASSRGQGGYRELFF.

The gene calls are TRBV5-1 and TRBJ2-3, with unresolved D. This CDR3 region has 14 residues. V was clipped by 2 bases and J by 5 bases, with 12 bases between them. The V gene's germline CDR1 is SGHRS and CDR2 YFSETQ. CDR3 protein: CASSLTRYQDTQYF. The CDR3, as DNA: TGCGCCAGCAGCTTAACGCGGTACCAAGATACGCAGTATTTT.